The 15 T cell receptor beta chains listed next were all sequenced from one sample in a study of Tregs in tolerant kidney transplant recipients. Sequenced by immunoSEQ multiplex PCR; TCRdb stores in-frame clones only, minus some. The sample contains about 56,000 clones, around four fifths of which appear only once. The source material was CD4+ T cells from blood. The receptors come from a human donor in good health.

V and J are TRBV4-1 and TRBJ1-5; TRBD1 matches 7 bases. J was trimmed by 4 bases and V by 1 base; bases with no gene match: 7. The CDR3 is made up of 16 amino acids. Germline CDR1 MGHRA, CDR2 YSYEKL. CDR3 residues: CASSQGRARGNQPQHF. For the CDR3, the DNA is TGCGCCAGCAGCCAAGGACGCGCCAGGGGGAATCAGCCCCAGCATTTT.

The chain carries TRBV5-8 and TRBJ2-1; D might be TRBD2 (6 bases). V was cut by 0 bases and J by 4 bases, with 8 bases left in between. CDR3 length: 14 amino acids. Per the germline V gene, CDR1 is SGHTS and CDR2 is YDEGEE. The CDR3 sequence is CASSLGLEYNEQFF. The CDR3, as DNA: TGTGCCAGCAGCTTGGGACTAGAATACAATGAGCAGTTCTTC.

The chain uses TRBV7-3 and TRBJ1-1, with D uncertain. This CDR3 has 13 amino acids. CDR1 is SGHTA, CDR2 FQGTGA, per germline. Trimming pared 7 bases from V and 1 base from J, leaving 10 bases between. The CDR3 nucleotides read TGTGCCAGCACCCTGGACGGGAACACTGAAGCTTTCTTT. Translation: CASTLDGNTEAFF.

This clone was observed once. The chain couples TRBV9 to TRBJ1-6; D is unresolved. The V gene lost 0 bases and the J gene lost 8 bases, with 9 bases spanning the gap. Germline V gives CDR1 SGDLS, CDR2 YYNGEE. This CDR3 comprises 14 residues. Written as DNA, the CDR3 is TGTGCCAGCAGCGTAGGGGCTTTGGATTCACCCCTCCACTTT. It yields the protein CASSVGALDSPLHF.

The chain couples TRBV7-2 to TRBJ2-6; unclear D gene. This CDR3 region has 16 residues. Deletions cut 0 bases from V and 0 bases from J, with 6 bases between. Germline V gives CDR1 SGHTA, CDR2 FQGNSA. The CDR3 DNA follows: TGTGCCAGCAGCTTAGCGGGTGGCTCTGGGGCCAACGTCCTGACTTTC. Residues: CASSLAGGSGANVLTF.

The V call is TRBV15, the J call TRBJ2-3; 7 bases agree with TRBD2. CDR1 LNHNV and CDR2 YYDKDF come from the germline V gene (reference sequence). Unmatched junction bases numbered 9, after V lost 7 bases and J lost 5 bases. CDR3 size: 14 residues. The CDR3, as DNA: TGTGCCACCAAGCCGGGACTACTTAGAGATACGCAGTATTTT. Translating it yields CATKPGLLRDTQYF.

This clone showed up just once. Written as DNA, the CDR3 is TGTGCCAGCACCACCTCAACCCGGGGGAACTATGGCTACACCTTC. This encodes CASTTSTRGNYGYTF. This chain joins TRBV9 and TRBJ1-2; possibly TRBD1 for D (5 bases). The CDR3 spans 15 residues. Per the germline V gene, CDR1 is SGDLS and CDR2 is YYNGEE. V lost 6 bases and J lost 2, with 17 bases in between. Drawing the rest from reference TRBV9 and TRBJ1-2, the complete variable domain is DSGVTQTPKHLITATGQRVTLRCSPRSGDLSVYWYQQSLDQGLQFLIQYYNGEERAKGNILERFSAQQFPDLHSELNLSSLELGDSALYFCASTTSTRGNYGYTFGSGTRLTVV.

V usage is TRBV5-1 and J usage is TRBJ2-5; no definite D call. The germline gives CDR1 SGHRS, CDR2 YFSETQ. V shed 1 base and J shed 2 bases, with 6 bases lying between them. The CDR3 length is 13 residues. CDR3 sequence reads: CASSLTLQETQYF. CDR3 DNA sequence: TGCGCCAGCAGCTTGACCCTGCAAGAGACCCAGTACTTC.

In nucleotides, the CDR3 is TGTGCCAGCAGCTTGATGCGGGTATATCCCTACAATGAGCAGTTCTTC. Translated: CASSLMRVYPYNEQFF. The chain employs TRBV11-1 and TRBJ2-1, with D possibly matching TRBD2 (5 bases). CDR1 and CDR2 (germline): SGHAT, FQDESV (reference sequence). V lost 3 bases to trimming and J lost 2 bases, with 14 bases between them. The CDR3 extends over 16 amino acids.

V usage is TRBV5-1 and J usage is TRBJ2-6; tentatively, D is TRBD2 (5 bases). The CDR3 has 16 residues. V gave up 2 bases and J gave up 4 bases, with 13 bases separating them. Looked up from germline, CDR1 is SGHRS and CDR2 is YFSETQ. The CDR3 sequence: CASSFAAERGANVLTF. The CDR3 nucleotides read TGCGCCAGCAGCTTCGCGGCGGAGCGGGGGGCCAACGTCCTGACTTTC. Full variable domain (rest looked up from reference TRBV5-1 and TRBJ2-6): KAGVTQTPRYLIKTRGQQVTLSCSPISGHRSVSWYQQTPGQGLQFLFEYFSETQRNKGNFPGRFSGRQFSNSRSEMNVSTLELGDSALYLCASSFAAERGANVLTFGAGSRLTVL.

The chain couples TRBV2 to TRBJ1-1, with D possibly being TRBD1 (6 bases). Germline values: CDR1 SNHLY, CDR2 FYNNEI. CDR3 size: 14 residues. V was trimmed by 2 bases and J by 6 bases, leaving 13 bases between them. The chain's CDR3 is CASSEFTGLSEAFF. DNA of the CDR3: TGTGCCAGCAGTGAATTTACAGGGCTGTCTGAAGCTTTCTTT.

This rearrangement joins TRBV7-2 to TRBJ1-2; possible D gene TRBD1, 5 bases. V lost 5 bases, J lost 4 bases, and 14 bases lay in between. Germline lookup yields CDR1 SGHTA and CDR2 FQGNSA. The CDR3 is 14 residues long. The CDR3 region has the DNA TGTGCCAGCAGCAGAGGGGTCACCCGCTATGGCTACACCTTC. Amino acids: CASSRGVTRYGYTF.

This clone was counted only a few times. The gene calls are TRBV19 and TRBJ2-6; possibly TRBD1 for D (5 bases). CDR1 and CDR2 from the germline V gene are LNHDA and SQIVND (reference sequence). V was pared by 7 bases and J by 0 bases, with 22 bases between. This CDR3 has 19 residues. Here the CDR3 reads CASTPYIVQGISGANVLTF. The CDR3 bases are TGTGCCAGTACCCCATACATTGTTCAGGGAATCTCTGGGGCCAACGTCCTGACTTTC.

This chain links TRBV9 with TRBJ1-2; D not certain. CDR1 is SGDLS and CDR2 is YYNGEE in the germline V gene. The CDR3 is 14 residues long. Deletions cut 0 bases from V and 8 bases from J, with 14 bases between. The CDR3 DNA is TGTGCCAGCAGCGTAGTCAACCAACCTAGGGGCTACACCTTC. It encodes CASSVVNQPRGYTF. The entire variable domain, with the rest obtained from reference TRBV9 and TRBJ1-2, is as follows: DSGVTQTPKHLITATGQRVTLRCSPRSGDLSVYWYQQSLDQGLQFLIQYYNGEERAKGNILERFSAQQFPDLHSELNLSSLELGDSALYFCASSVVNQPRGYTFGSGTRLTVV.

The chain couples TRBV5-1 to TRBJ1-1; D gene ambiguous. V dropped 0 bases and J dropped 0 bases, with 6 bases sitting between them. The germline CDR1 and CDR2 sequences are SGHRS and YFSETQ. The CDR3 length is 14 residues. The CDR3 loop reads CASSLVGVNTEAFF. In DNA, the CDR3 is TGCGCCAGCAGCTTGGTCGGGGTGAACACTGAAGCTTTCTTT.